This T cell receptor beta chain was captured in a study of identical twins. Notes on the study in general: In beta out-of-frame sequences, the excess sharing between twins was weaker.

This CDR3 region has 13 residues. Trimming took 1 base from V and 11 from J, leaving 14 bases between them. TCRdb processed the 5' RACE reads anew with MiXCR; each CDR3 protein has one entry. The sample lists around 650,000 distinct CDR3 sequences, about 7.6% occurring once. Worth noting for this clonotype: Its cognate antigen is unknown.

These records were also assigned to another study, of yellow fever vaccine responses in identical twins.

This chain connects TRBV12-3 or TRBV12-4 to TRBJ1-1; the D gene is possibly TRBD1 (5 bases). What was sequenced was PBMCs. This clonotype was sampled from a woman aged 18-30 years in good health. CDR3 residues: CASSLVQLGDAFF. CDR3 DNA: TGTGCCAGCAGTTTAGTCCAGCTCGGGGACGCTTTCTTT.